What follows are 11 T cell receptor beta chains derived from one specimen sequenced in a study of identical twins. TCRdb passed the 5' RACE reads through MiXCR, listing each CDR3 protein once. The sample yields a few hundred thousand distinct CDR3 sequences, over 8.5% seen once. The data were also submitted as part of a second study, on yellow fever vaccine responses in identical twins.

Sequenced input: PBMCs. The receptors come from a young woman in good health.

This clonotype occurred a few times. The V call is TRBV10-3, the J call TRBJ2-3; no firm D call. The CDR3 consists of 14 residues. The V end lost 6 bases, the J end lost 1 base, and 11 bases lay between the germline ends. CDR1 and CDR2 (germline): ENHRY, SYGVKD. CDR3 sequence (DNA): TGTGCCATCAGCCGGCAGGATCGCACAGATACGCAGTATTTT. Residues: CAISRQDRTDTQYF.

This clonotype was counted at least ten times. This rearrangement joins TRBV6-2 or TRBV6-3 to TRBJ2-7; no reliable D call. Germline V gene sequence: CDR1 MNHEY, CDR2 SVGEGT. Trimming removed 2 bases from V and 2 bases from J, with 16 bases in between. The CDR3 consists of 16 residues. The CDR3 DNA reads TGTGCCAGCAGTTACGCTATGGGCAGGACGACCTACGAGCAGTACTTC. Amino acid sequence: CASSYAMGRTTYEQYF.

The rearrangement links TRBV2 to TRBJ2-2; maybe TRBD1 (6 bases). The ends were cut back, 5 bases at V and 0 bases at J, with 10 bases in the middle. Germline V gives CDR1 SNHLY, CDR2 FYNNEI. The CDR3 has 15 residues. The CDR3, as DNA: TGTGCCAGCAGTTCACAGGGTACGAACACCGGGGAGCTGTTTTTT. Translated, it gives CASSSQGTNTGELFF.

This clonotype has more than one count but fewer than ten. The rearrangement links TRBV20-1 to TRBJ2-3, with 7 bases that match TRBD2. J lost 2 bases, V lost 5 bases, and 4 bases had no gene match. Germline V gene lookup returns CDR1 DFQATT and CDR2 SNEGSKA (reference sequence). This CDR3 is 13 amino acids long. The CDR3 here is CSAGGTNTDTQYF. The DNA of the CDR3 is TGCAGTGCTGGAGGGACTAACACAGATACGCAGTATTTT.

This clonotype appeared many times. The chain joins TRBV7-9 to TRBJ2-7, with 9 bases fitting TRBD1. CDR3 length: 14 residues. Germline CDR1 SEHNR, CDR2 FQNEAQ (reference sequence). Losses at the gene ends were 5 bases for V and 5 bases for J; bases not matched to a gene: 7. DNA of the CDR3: TGTGCCAGCAGCGCAGGACAGGGGCACGACGAGCAGTACTTC. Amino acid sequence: CASSAGQGHDEQYF.

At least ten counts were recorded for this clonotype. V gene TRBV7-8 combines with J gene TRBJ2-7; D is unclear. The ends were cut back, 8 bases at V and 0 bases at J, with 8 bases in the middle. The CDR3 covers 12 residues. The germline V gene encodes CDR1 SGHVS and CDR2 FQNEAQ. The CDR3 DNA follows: TGTGCCAGCTTCCAGAGCTCCTACGAGCAGTACTTC. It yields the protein CASFQSSYEQYF.

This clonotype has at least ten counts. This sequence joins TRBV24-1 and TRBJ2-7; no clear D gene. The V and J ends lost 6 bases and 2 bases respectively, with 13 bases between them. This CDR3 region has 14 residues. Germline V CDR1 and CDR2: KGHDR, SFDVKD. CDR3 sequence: CATSTPAVPYEQYF. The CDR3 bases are TGTGCCACCAGTACTCCGGCAGTTCCCTACGAGCAGTACTTC.

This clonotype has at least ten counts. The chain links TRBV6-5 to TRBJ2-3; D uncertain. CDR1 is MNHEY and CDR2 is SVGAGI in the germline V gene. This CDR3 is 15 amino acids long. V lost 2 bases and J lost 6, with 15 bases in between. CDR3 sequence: CASSYGLGPGDTQYF. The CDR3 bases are TGTGCCAGCAGTTACGGGCTAGGCCCCGGGGATACGCAGTATTTT.

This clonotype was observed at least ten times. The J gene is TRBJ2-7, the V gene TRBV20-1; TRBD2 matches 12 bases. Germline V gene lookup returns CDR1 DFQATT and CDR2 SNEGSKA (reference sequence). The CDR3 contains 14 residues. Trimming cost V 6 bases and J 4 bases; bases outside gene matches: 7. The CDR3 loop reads CSAAPSGGAYEQYF. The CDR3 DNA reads TGCAGTGCAGCACCTAGCGGGGGGGCTTACGAGCAGTACTTC.

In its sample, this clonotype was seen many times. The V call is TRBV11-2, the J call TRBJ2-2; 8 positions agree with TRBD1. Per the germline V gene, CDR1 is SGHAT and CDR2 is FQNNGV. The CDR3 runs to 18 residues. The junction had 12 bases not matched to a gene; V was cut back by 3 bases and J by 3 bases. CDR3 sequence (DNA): TGTGCCAGCAGCTTGTCAGGGGGCAAGCTTGCGCACACCGGGGAGCTGTTTTTT. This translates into CASSLSGGKLAHTGELFF.

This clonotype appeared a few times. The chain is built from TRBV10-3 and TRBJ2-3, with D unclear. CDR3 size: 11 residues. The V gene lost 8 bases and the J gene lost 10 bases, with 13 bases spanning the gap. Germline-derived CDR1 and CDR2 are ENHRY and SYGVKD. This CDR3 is CAIGESNAQYF. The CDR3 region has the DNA TGTGCCATCGGGGAAAGTAATGCGCAGTATTTT.